A single sample is the source of the 18 T cell receptor beta chains below, sequenced in a study of blood T cell repertoires in COVID-19 (dated by TCRdb to 2018 to 2021). Library construction relied on the immunoSEQ multiplex PCR assay. What TCRdb holds here is the immuneACCESS table cut down to in-frame rearrangements. Part of the clones is not present; checked against another copy, under half of the missing clones reflect an unresolved V gene, and the others are unexplained. The sample table records around 300,000 clones; about 85% of these occur just once. The top ten clones comprise roughly 2.5% of the sample. Source material: PBMCs or T cells enriched from blood (not recorded which). Receptor source: a woman between 50 and 59 years old who had recovered from COVID-19.

This chain connects TRBV12-3 or TRBV12-4 to TRBJ2-1; the D gene is possibly TRBD1 (5 bases). V lost 1 base to trimming and J lost 9 bases, with 7 bases between them. The CDR3 sequence is 12 residues long. The CDR3 here is CASSLGQLEQFF. The CDR3, as DNA: TGTGCCAGCAGTTTAGGACAGCTTGAGCAGTTCTTC.

The CDR3 loop is CASNRQPGGQETQYF. In nucleotides, the CDR3 is TGTGCCAGCAACAGACAACCAGGGGGCCAAGAGACCCAGTACTTC. J is TRBJ2-5 and V is TRBV7-2, with 7 bases lining up with TRBD1. The CDR3 consists of 15 residues. CDR1 SGHTA and CDR2 FQGNSA come from the germline V gene. V lost 7 bases to trimming and J lost 1 base; unmatched junction nucleotides: 9.

The chain joins TRBV5-3 to TRBJ1-1, with D possibly TRBD1 on 5 matching bases. TRBV5-3 is reported as an ORF; its role is uncertain. V was pared by 0 bases and J by 6 bases, with 18 bases between. The CDR3 sequence is 16 residues long. The CDR3 bases are TGTGCCAGAAGCTTGGAACTTTCCTACCCCAGGGCTGAAGCTTTCTTT. Residues: CARSLELSYPRAEAFF.

This clone was seen just once. The gene calls are TRBV11-2 and TRBJ2-3; 7 bases line up with TRBD2. This CDR3 comprises 16 residues. Germline V gene data show CDR1 as SGHAT and CDR2 as FQNNGV. Trimming removed 1 base from V and 1 base from J; junction bases left unmatched: 5. The CDR3 bases are TGTGCCAGCAGCTTAGCTGGGAGGGCGGGCACAGATACGCAGTATTTT. Protein sequence: CASSLAGRAGTDTQYF.

The chain has TRBV5-4 and TRBJ2-5; D unclear. The germline gives CDR1 SGHNT, CDR2 YYREEE (reference sequence). The CDR3 has 11 residues. Trimming pared 3 bases from V and 2 bases from J, leaving 2 bases between. In DNA form, the CDR3 reads TGTGCCAGCAGCTCGCAAGAGACCCAGTACTTC. It translates to CASSSQETQYF.

This chain connects TRBV28 to TRBJ1-6; 7 nucleotides match TRBD1. Germline CDR1 is MDHEN and CDR2 is SYDVKM. There are 15 residues in the CDR3. V lost 8 bases to trimming and J lost 7 bases; unmatched junction nucleotides: 11. For the CDR3, the DNA is TGTGCCAGCGGGCCACCGGGACAGCAAAATTCACCCCTCCACTTT. This sequence encodes CASGPPGQQNSPLHF.

The rearrangement uses TRBV5-1 and TRBJ2-3; 10 bases map to TRBD1. This CDR3 region has 15 residues. CDR1 is SGHRS and CDR2 is YFSETQ in the germline V gene. The V gene end was trimmed by 4 bases and the J gene end by 4 bases; junction bases not matched to a gene: 6. In DNA, the CDR3 is TGCGCCAGCAGCACGACAGGGGGCTTCTCAGATACGCAGTATTTT. It encodes CASSTTGGFSDTQYF.

The CDR3 spells CASSGTGRHGYTF. Here the CDR3 DNA reads TGTGCCAGCTCTGGGACAGGGAGGCATGGCTACACCTTC. The rearrangement links TRBV25-1 to TRBJ1-2; TRBD1 aligns across 9 bases. Losses at the gene ends were 8 bases for V and 6 bases for J; bases not matched to a gene: 7. The CDR3 is 13 residues long. Germline CDR1 is MGHDK and CDR2 is SYGVNS.

The CDR3 DNA reads TGTGCCAGCAGCCCCCGACAGGGGGTGCCGTTCTTC. It specifies CASSPRQGVPFF. The chain joins TRBV11-2 to TRBJ2-1; 9 bases match TRBD1. The V segment lost 5 bases and the J segment 15 bases; nucleotides outside the gene matches: 8. CDR3 length equals 12 residues. Germline CDR1 is SGHAT and CDR2 is FQNNGV.

This clone was seen a few times. This chain links TRBV5-1 with TRBJ2-5; D ambiguous. Germline V gene lookup returns CDR1 SGHRS and CDR2 YFSETQ. Deletions cut 4 bases from V and 5 bases from J, with 12 bases between. The length of the CDR3 is 13 residues. The CDR3: CASSKSGSETQYF. The CDR3 nucleotides read TGCGCCAGCAGCAAGTCCGGGTCGGAGACCCAGTACTTC.

This clone was detected only once. The rearrangement links TRBV2 to TRBJ1-1; D unclear. Germline values: CDR1 SNHLY, CDR2 FYNNEI. The CDR3 loop spans 15 amino acids. V shed 6 bases and J shed 0 bases, with 14 bases lying between them. CDR3 bases: TGTGCCAGCAGCCCATTGGGCGGGATGAACACTGAAGCTTTCTTT. This encodes CASSPLGGMNTEAFF. Combining the CDR3 with reference TRBV2 and TRBJ1-1 gives the whole variable domain EPEVTQTPSHQVTQMGQEVILRCVPISNHLYFYWYRQILGQKVEFLVSFYNNEISEKSEIFDDQFSVERPDGSNFTLKIRSTKLEDSAMYFCASSPLGGMNTEAFFGQGTRLTVV.

This sequence joins TRBV18 and TRBJ1-3, with D unresolved. V was trimmed by 2 bases and J by 7 bases, leaving 12 bases between them. The V gene's germline CDR1 is KGHSH and CDR2 LQKENI. This CDR3 is built from 14 residues. The CDR3 sequence: CASSPELRVNTIYF. DNA of the CDR3: TGTGCCAGCTCACCAGAACTCCGAGTCAACACCATATATTTT.

This clone was seen a few times. V usage is TRBV2 and J usage is TRBJ2-3; perhaps TRBD1 as D (5 bases). Germline CDR1 and CDR2: SNHLY and FYNNEI. V lost 6 bases to trimming and J lost 5 bases, with 12 bases between them. The CDR3 is 13 amino acids. The CDR3 here is CASSKEQGDTQYF. The DNA for the CDR3 is TGTGCCAGCAGCAAAGAGCAGGGAGATACGCAGTATTTT.

The chain has TRBV30 and TRBJ1-5, with D possibly matching TRBD1 (5 bases). Germline CDR1 GTSNPN, CDR2 SVGIG (reference sequence). V was pared by 0 bases and J by 5 bases, with 5 bases between. This CDR3 contains 12 residues. The CDR3 loop reads CAWSVQDQPQHF. The CDR3 region has the DNA TGTGCCTGGAGTGTACAGGATCAGCCCCAGCATTTT.

The rearrangement joins TRBV6-5 to TRBJ1-5; 9 bases map to TRBD1. The CDR3 has 14 residues. CDR1 is MNHEY, CDR2 SVGAGI, per germline. J gave up 5 bases and V 2 bases, and 1 base lay outside the gene matches. CDR3 residues: CASSYRDRDQPQHF. CDR3 DNA sequence: TGTGCCAGCAGTTACCGGGACAGGGATCAGCCCCAGCATTTT.

The rearrangement uses TRBV5-1 and TRBJ1-2; 7 bases fit TRBD1. The germline V gene encodes CDR1 SGHRS and CDR2 YFSETQ. V shed 4 bases and J 3 bases; nucleotides not matched to a gene: 9. The CDR3 is 15 amino acids. The CDR3 bases are TGCGCCAGCAGCCCCCCGACAGGGACCCACTATGGCTACACCTTC. Translating it yields CASSPPTGTHYGYTF.

The V gene is TRBV3-1 (or the pseudogene TRBV3-2), the J gene TRBJ1-2, with 12 bases lining up with TRBD1. In germline, CDR1 is LGHDT, CDR2 YNNKEL (reference sequence). Germline trimming cut 4 bases from V and 5 bases from J; bases unmatched to any gene: 14. The CDR3 runs 18 residues. The CDR3 protein is CASSPAIGDRGRGYGYTF. The CDR3, as DNA: TGTGCCAGCAGCCCCGCAATCGGGGACAGGGGGCGAGGGTATGGCTACACCTTC.

This chain connects TRBV18 to TRBJ2-3, with 13 bases lining up with TRBD2. Germline V gene lookup returns CDR1 KGHSH and CDR2 LQKENI. The ends lost 6 bases at V and 3 bases at J; junction bases unmatched: 3. This CDR3 spans 15 amino acids. Here the CDR3 DNA reads TGTGCCAGCTCCCGGGGACTAGCGGGGACAGATACGCAGTATTTT. Protein product: CASSRGLAGTDTQYF. Based on the CDR3 plus reference TRBV18 and TRBJ2-3, the full variable domain is NAGVMQNPRHLVRRRGQEARLRCSPMKGHSHVYWYRQLPEEGLKFMVYLQKENIIDESGMPKERFSAEFPKEGPSILRIQQVVRGDSAAYFCASSRGLAGTDTQYFGPGTRLTVL.